This TCR beta chain came from a study of vaccination and CD4 T cells after COVID-19 (dated by TCRdb to between 2022 and 2023). Broadly, across the study: In the convalescent cohort there were six males and four females, among whom were two Hispanic individuals, seven Caucasians, two Asians and one multiracial person. Two doses of either the Pfizer-BioNTech BNT162b2 vaccine (n=8) or the Moderna mRNA-1273 vaccine (n=2) were administered to participants. Post-COVID blood samples were collected from convalescent patients a median of approximately 93 days after diagnosis, with a range of about 30 to 180 days. The time from the second vaccine dose to post-vaccine blood sampling had a median of around 72 days and ranged from roughly 13 to 241 days. Overlapping spike peptide pools from SARS-CoV-2 and from the common cold coronaviruses HCoV-NL63, HCoV-OC43 and HCoV-229E were used as culture stimuli. Control cultures used a CEFX viral epitope pool as positive control, an HIV-1 Nef peptide pool as negative control, or no peptide. In 10 COVID-19 convalescent patients and a handful of infection-naive healthy vaccine recipients, researchers compared the spike-specific CD4+ TCR repertoire from before mRNA vaccination with the repertoire from after. General study outcomes and caveats: The median count of SARS-CoV-2-reactive clonotypes went up from 21 after infection to 30 to 40 after vaccination, although the change was not significant. Only a relatively small number of convalescent patients were included in the study, and early timepoints following natural infection were not analyzed. Among convalescent patients, a median about 90% of the SARS-CoV-2-reactive clones seen after vaccination appeared only after vaccination, which suggests priming specific to the vaccine. Of the vaccine-specific clones found in convalescent patients, nearly all (304 of 307) were mono-reactive for SARS-CoV-2 spike instead of being cross-reactive with common cold coronaviruses.

Taken with the paper, the label for treatment or condition translates to: roughly 11-day PBMC culture with coronavirus spike peptide pools or control peptides (ViraFEST assay). The study used the ViraFEST assay, which expanded antigen-specific T cells with peptide pools and then identified expanded clonotypes by TCR sequencing. Negative nucleocapsid antibody tests before and after vaccination confirmed that the healthy vaccine recipients had no prior SARS-CoV-2 infection. PBMCs were cultured at around 2 million per well in IMDM supplemented with roughly 5% human AB serum and about 10 IU/ml IL-2, with approximately 10 ug/ml peptide pools added. On days 3 and 7, half of the culture medium was replaced with fresh IL-2-containing medium. After roughly 9 days of culture, CD4+ T cells were isolated by negative selection with the EasySep CD4+ T cell isolation kit. PBMCs were separated from whole blood using Ficoll-Paque Plus gradient centrifugation and then either used fresh or cryopreserved at -140C. Culture conditions were generally each tested in triplicate wells.

About this clonotype itself: Its antigen has not been determined. No clone much larger than this one lies a single base away; base qualities are absent.

Library preparation was by PCR. At the Johns Hopkins FTIC core, DNA from the cultured CD4+ T cells underwent TCR sequencing with the Oncomine TCR Beta short-read assay. The QIAamp micro DNA kit was used to extract genomic DNA from the cultured CD4+ T cells. Oncomine TCR Beta libraries from cultured CD4+ T cells were pooled using unique dual indexes and sequenced on an Illumina iSeq 100. The authors' analysis ran thus. Non-productive sequences were filtered out, and CDR3s that did not start with C, did not end with F or W, or were shorter than 7 amino acids were discarded. The MANAFEST web application was used to identify antigen-specific clonotypes by comparing peptide-stimulated wells against reference wells and other culture wells. To be called positive, a clone needed an FDR below 0.05, an odds ratio above 5, and a productive frequency above 0.1% in at least two of three replicate wells. Clonotypes that were significantly expanded in both SARS-CoV-2 spike wells and at least one common cold coronavirus spike condition were defined as cross-reactive. CDR3 homology was assessed with Levenshtein distances (stringdist) and unrooted phylogenetic trees (ape) in R version 3.6.1. TCRdb cleaned the public reads at Q25 with fastp, built clones with MiXCR and kept in-frame beta chains. Records with the same CDR3 protein are collapsed into one entry carrying the most frequent genes and DNA. The V and J calls reflect TCRdb's pipeline rather than the authors' work. The table for this sample lists some 23,000 distinct CDR3 sequences; 67% of them were counted only once. The ten largest account for about 17% of the sample.

The sample here was CD4+ T cells from blood, cultured in vitro, taken after SARS-CoV-2 vaccination. The sequence derives from a human donor who received a COVID-19 vaccine.

The DNA sequence is as follows: TGTGCCAGCAGCTTAGCCCCCCGCTCAGGGGATATCCACGAGCAGTACTTC. This encodes CASSLAPRSGDIHEQYF. The V gene is TRBV5-5 and the J gene is TRBJ2-7; TRBD1 is a possible D gene, resting on 6 matching bases. CDR1 and CDR2 (SGHKS, YYEKEE) derive from the germline V gene (reference sequence). Taken from cysteine to phenylalanine, the CDR3 has 17 residues. Kept here is only the CDR3 DNA, which spans 51 bases and is read in frame from base 1. Relative to germline, V is 2 bases shorter and J is 5 bases shorter, with 23 bases between their ends.